The rows below give T cell receptor beta chains drawn from one sample of a study of blood T cell repertoires in COVID-19. Assay: immunoSEQ multiplex PCR; the TCRdb copy retains only in-frame clones and omits some. The data contain approximately 75,000 clones, roughly 91% of them seen just once; the ten biggest clones take up around 0.6%. The sample taken for sequencing was peripheral blood. The origin of the receptors is a man in his sixties with acute or convalescent COVID-19. The CDR3 runs from the conserved cysteine through the conserved F or W. Each record gives: D gene, clone size, V gene, J gene, CDR3 protein, CDR3 DNA. The D gene is left open where the match is weak. Clone size, where shown, is once, few, many, or a class for clones that have expanded.

D gene: -
clone size: -
V gene: TRBV7-9
J gene: TRBJ1-6
CDR3 protein: CASSSLTGSGYSPLHF
CDR3 DNA: TGTGCCAGCAGCTCACTTACAGGGAGTGGATATTCACCCCTCCACTTT

D gene: TRBD2
clone size: -
V gene: TRBV6-6
J gene: TRBJ2-7
CDR3 protein: CASSYPGGREQYF
CDR3 DNA: TGTGCCAGCAGTTACCCGGGAGGGCGTGAGCAGTACTTC

D gene: -
clone size: -
V gene: TRBV6-1
J gene: TRBJ2-2
CDR3 protein: CASSELGSGPDTGELFF
CDR3 DNA: TGTGCCAGCAGTGAACTGGGTAGCGGTCCGGACACCGGGGAGCTGTTTTTT

D gene: TRBD1
clone size: -
V gene: TRBV9
J gene: TRBJ1-2
CDR3 protein: CASSEDRGDGYTF
CDR3 DNA: TGTGCCAGCAGTGAGGACAGGGGCGATGGCTACACCTTC

D gene: TRBD1
clone size: once
V gene: TRBV19
J gene: TRBJ2-5
CDR3 protein: CASSGTGQETQYF
CDR3 DNA: TGTGCCAGTAGCGGGACAGGACAAGAGACCCAGTACTTC

D gene: -
clone size: -
V gene: TRBV19
J gene: TRBJ1-6
CDR3 protein: CATQEDRNSPLHF
CDR3 DNA: TGTGCCACTCAGGAGGATCGGAATTCACCCCTCCACTTT

D gene: TRBD1
clone size: -
V gene: TRBV6-5
J gene: TRBJ2-7
CDR3 protein: CASRKTTGVGEQYF
CDR3 DNA: TGTGCCAGCAGAAAAACGACAGGGGTTGGCGAGCAGTACTTC

D gene: -
clone size: -
V gene: TRBV9
J gene: TRBJ1-3
CDR3 protein: CASSSGHLGGNTIYF
CDR3 DNA: TGTGCCAGCAGCTCCGGACACCTCGGGGGAAACACCATATATTTT

D gene: -
clone size: -
V gene: TRBV19
J gene: TRBJ1-5
CDR3 protein: CASSPGDLFNQPQHF
CDR3 DNA: TGTGCCAGTAGTCCAGGGGACCTTTTCAATCAGCCCCAGCATTTT

D gene: -
clone size: -
V gene: TRBV6-6
J gene: TRBJ2-2
CDR3 protein: CASSFPDTSGELFF
CDR3 DNA: TGTGCCAGCAGTTTCCCGGACACCTCCGGGGAGCTGTTTTTT

D gene: -
clone size: few
V gene: TRBV5-5
J gene: TRBJ1-1
CDR3 protein: CASSLAQGFGTEAFF
CDR3 DNA: TGTGCCAGCAGCTTGGCTCAGGGGTTCGGCACTGAAGCTTTCTTT

D gene: -
clone size: -
V gene: TRBV29-1
J gene: TRBJ2-7
CDR3 protein: CSVAHTMGGEQYF
CDR3 DNA: TGCAGCGTTGCCCATACAATGGGGGGCGAGCAGTACTTC

D gene: -
clone size: -
V gene: TRBV29-1
J gene: TRBJ2-3
CDR3 protein: CSVVGARQSTDTQYF
CDR3 DNA: TGCAGCGTTGTAGGGGCGAGACAGAGCACAGATACGCAGTATTTT

D gene: -
clone size: -
V gene: TRBV12-5
J gene: TRBJ1-6
CDR3 protein: CASGLENLPLHF
CDR3 DNA: TGTGCTAGTGGTTTGGAAAACTTGCCCCTCCACTTT

D gene: -
clone size: few
V gene: TRBV14
J gene: TRBJ1-2
CDR3 protein: CASSQGQNYGYTF
CDR3 DNA: TGTGCCAGCAGCCAAGGTCAGAACTATGGCTACACCTTC

D gene: TRBD2
clone size: -
V gene: TRBV6-6
J gene: TRBJ2-2
CDR3 protein: CASSSLTSAGTGELFF
CDR3 DNA: TGTGCCAGCAGTTCCCTAACTAGCGCAGGCACCGGGGAGCTGTTTTTT